A single sample gave rise to the 20 T cell receptor beta chains below, sequenced in a study of T cells expressing NK-cell markers. From its re-call of the 5' RACE reads, TCRdb lists each CDR3 protein once, without DNA. Reported are 350,000 to 450,000 distinct CDR3 sequences; the ten largest clones contain roughly 5.2%. Input material: blood T cells: a sorted CD56 or NKG2C T cell subset, CD4+ or CD8+ T cells, or bulk PBMC T cells (not recorded which). These receptors were collected from a man between 18 and 69 years old in good health.

V is TRBV7-3 and J is TRBJ2-3; without DNA, the TCRdb call of TRBD1 cannot be checked. There are 14 residues in the CDR3. Per the germline V gene, CDR1 is SGHTA and CDR2 is FQGTGA. The CDR3 sequence: CASSPRGATDTQYF.

The chain uses TRBV27 and TRBJ2-1; TCRdb outputs TRBD1, but without DNA this stays unchecked. The CDR3 is made up of 19 amino acids. CDR1 and CDR2 (germline): MNHEY, SMNVEV (reference sequence). CDR3 protein: CASSSVLRQGASSYNEQFF.

The CDR3 spells CASSRQGTGEQYF. The chain is built from TRBV12-3 or TRBV12-4 and TRBJ2-7; checking the TCRdb D call of TRBD1 is not possible without DNA. This CDR3 has 13 amino acids.

The V gene is TRBV12-3 or TRBV12-4, the J gene TRBJ1-2. The CDR3 runs to 15 residues. The chain's CDR3 is CASSSSLGINYGYTF.

The chain joins TRBV29-1 to TRBJ1-1; TCRdb's D call of TRBD1 is untestable without DNA. Germline values: CDR1 SQVTM, CDR2 ANQGSEA. The CDR3 is made up of 13 amino acids. The CDR3 loop is CSGTGQSNTEAFF.

J is TRBJ2-1 and V is TRBV18; the D call from TCRdb, TRBD1, cannot be confirmed without DNA. This CDR3 comprises 17 residues. The germline CDR1 and CDR2 sequences are KGHSH and LQKENI. The CDR3 reads CASSPPGQGADYNEQFF.

V gene TRBV9 combines with J gene TRBJ1-2; checking the TCRdb D call of TRBD1 is not possible without DNA. The germline CDR1 and CDR2 sequences are SGDLS and YYNGEE. This CDR3 is built from 16 residues. CDR3 sequence: CASSVVSGPALYGYTF.

The chain uses TRBV24-1 and TRBJ2-2; without DNA, the TCRdb call of TRBD2 cannot be checked. The CDR3 extends over 13 amino acids. Per germline, CDR1 KGHDR and CDR2 SFDVKD. The CDR3 spells CATSDEGTGELFF.

This rearrangement joins TRBV6-1 to TRBJ2-5; TCRdb calls TRBD2, which cannot be checked without DNA. This CDR3 region has 15 residues. Germline assignment: CDR1 MNHNS and CDR2 SASEGT. CDR3 protein: CASARDLDRQETQYF.

J is TRBJ2-5 and V is TRBV20-1; TCRdb gives TRBD1 as the D gene, but with no DNA this cannot be confirmed. CDR1 and CDR2 from the germline V gene are DFQATT and SNEGSKA (reference sequence). This CDR3 has 13 amino acids. This CDR3 reads CSAAGTEQETQYF.

The CDR3 sequence is CASSTPPGNTGELFF. This rearrangement joins TRBV12-3 or TRBV12-4 to TRBJ2-2; the TCRdb call, TRBD2, lacks DNA for checking. The CDR3 is made up of 15 amino acids.

This rearrangement joins TRBV29-1 to TRBJ1-5; TCRdb's D call of TRBD1 is untestable without DNA. Germline CDR1 reads SQVTM; CDR2 reads ANQGSEA. CDR3 length: 13 amino acids. The CDR3 protein is CSVRTGNREPQHF.

This chain uses TRBV1 with TRBJ1-5; there is no DNA to check the TCRdb D call of TRBD1. TRBV1 corresponds to a pseudogene. The CDR3 spans 17 residues. The CDR3 here is CTSSQTDRDEVNQPQHF.

The chain links TRBV12-3 or TRBV12-4 to TRBJ1-4. The CDR3 is made up of 15 amino acids. The CDR3 is CASTLSRSTNEKLFF.

The gene calls are TRBV3-1 and TRBJ2-2; TCRdb lists TRBD1, though no DNA is available to test this call. Germline-derived CDR1 and CDR2 are LGHDT and YNNKEL (reference sequence). The CDR3 covers 15 residues. CDR3 sequence reads: CASSQVVGDTGELFF.

This chain links TRBV24-1 with TRBJ2-5; TCRdb selects TRBD1, and the lack of DNA leaves this call unchecked. Germline loops: CDR1 KGHDR, CDR2 SFDVKD. CDR3 length equals 13 residues. The CDR3 sequence: CATGNRVTGAQYF.

The gene calls are TRBV12-3 or TRBV12-4 and TRBJ2-7; TCRdb lists TRBD1, though no DNA is available to test this call. This CDR3 contains 13 residues. The CDR3 sequence is CASTLLTGAEQYF.

The V and J genes are TRBV15 and TRBJ2-3; as DNA is missing, the TRBD1 call by TCRdb cannot be tested. The CDR3 extends over 16 amino acids. Looked up from germline, CDR1 is LNHNV and CDR2 is YYDKDF (reference sequence). CDR3 region: CATSTPNRTPQLGQYF.

The chain recombines TRBV12-3 or TRBV12-4 with TRBJ2-6; the TCRdb D gene call, TRBD2, has no DNA to confirm it. The CDR3 runs 15 residues. The CDR3: CASSQSKGVANVLTF.

The chain links TRBV12-3 or TRBV12-4 to TRBJ2-1; TCRdb lists TRBD2, though no DNA is available to test this call. The CDR3 length is 15 residues. The CDR3 spells CASAFRAGGYNEQFF.